This entry describes one T cell receptor beta chain. The antigen remains unidentified. This CDR3 comprises 18 residues. V lost 3 bases and J lost 4, with 22 bases in between. Germline-derived CDR1 and CDR2 are KGHDR and SFDVKD. The data originate from a study of response to subunit inactivated influenza vaccine. Using its own MiXCR run on the RT-PCR reads, TCRdb lists one record per CDR3 protein. This table holds over 650,000 distinct CDR3 sequences, less than 20% found once. Study outcomes and limitations: Few additional T cells are recruited per seasonal influenza vaccination, authors suggested.

The specimen was PBMCs from blood, collected around 5 days after vaccination. The V call is TRBV24-1, the J call TRBJ2-3; D unresolved. The clonotype originates from a man aged 50 to 60 who received an inactivated influenza vaccine. The CDR3 DNA sequence: TGTGCCACCAGTGATACCCGACAAGAGCCTCGAAGTGCAGATACGCAGTATTTT. Its translation: CATSDTRQEPRSADTQYF.